This TCR beta chain comes out of a study of human thymus T cells. During surgery, about 0.45-1 mL peripheral blood was drawn from four of eight donors. This CDR3 region has 17 residues. In germline, CDR1 is SGHTA, CDR2 FQGNSA. Trimming cost V 4 bases and J 1 base, with 17 bases left between them. A note on this clone: What it binds is unknown.

The assay was immunoSEQ multiplex PCR, and TCRdb's table has in-frame clones only and misses some. This sample has about 46,000 clones, with around 93% found just once. Study-level findings and limits: Among thymic and blood repertoires, usage of V and J genes appeared biased.

The chain joins TRBV7-2 to TRBJ1-3, with unresolved D. The sample was blood. This clonotype originated in a girl under three years old with a congenital heart defect but otherwise immunologically healthy. CDR3 bases: TGTGCCAGCAGCTACAACCCGGGAAGCCTTTCTGGAAACACCATATATTTT. As protein: CASSYNPGSLSGNTIYF.